Listed below are T cell receptor beta chains from one sample, sequenced in a study of OX40 agonist ivuxolimab in advanced cancers. This table comes from immunoSEQ multiplex PCR, and its TCRdb copy is limited to in-frame clones, with some not included. The sample has more than 85,000 clones; around nine tenths are singletons. Sequences were derived from CD4+ or CD8+ T cells sorted from blood, sampled in a trial of the OX40 agonist ivuxolimab. These TCRs come from an adult with an advanced solid tumor such as melanoma, head and neck, liver or kidney cancer. CDR3s leave out the opening cysteine and the closing phenylalanine or tryptophan. The size entry is marked missing in some rows and otherwise reads once, few, many or a size class.

J gene: TRBJ1-5
V gene: TRBV6-5
clone size: few
CDR3 protein: ASRRDSNQPQH

J gene: TRBJ2-5
V gene: TRBV18
clone size: -
CDR3 protein: ASSRIPETQY

J gene: TRBJ2-1
V gene: TRBV4-2
clone size: -
CDR3 protein: ASSQELAGTYNEQF

J gene: TRBJ1-2
V gene: TRBV5-1
clone size: -
CDR3 protein: ASSQLDRVAGYT

J gene: TRBJ1-3
V gene: TRBV6-6
clone size: few
CDR3 protein: ASSGTGSGNTIY

J gene: TRBJ2-7
V gene: TRBV7-8
clone size: few
CDR3 protein: ASSYARSGDEQY

J gene: TRBJ1-4
V gene: TRBV6-5
clone size: -
CDR3 protein: ASSPTGLSNEKLF

J gene: TRBJ2-7
V gene: TRBV5-4
clone size: -
CDR3 protein: ASSSSLAGAYEQY

J gene: TRBJ1-1
V gene: TRBV30
clone size: -
CDR3 protein: AWSVWTGRTEAF

J gene: TRBJ2-2
V gene: TRBV19
clone size: -
CDR3 protein: ASSIGRDTGELF

J gene: TRBJ1-4
V gene: TRBV2
clone size: -
CDR3 protein: ASTPLVGQGGEKLF

J gene: TRBJ2-5
V gene: TRBV5-1
clone size: -
CDR3 protein: ASSGPTQY

J gene: TRBJ1-4
V gene: TRBV28
clone size: -
CDR3 protein: ASRTDREGEKLF

J gene: TRBJ2-3
V gene: TRBV9
clone size: -
CDR3 protein: ASDAGLESDTQY

J gene: TRBJ2-1
V gene: TRBV7-2
clone size: -
CDR3 protein: ASSLLTGPYNEQF

J gene: TRBJ1-5
V gene: TRBV6-5
clone size: -
CDR3 protein: ASSNRDTNQPQH

J gene: TRBJ1-2
V gene: TRBV6-6
clone size: -
CDR3 protein: ASSSQGYYGYT

J gene: TRBJ2-3
V gene: TRBV7-2
clone size: -
CDR3 protein: ASSLDTSRDTQY

J gene: TRBJ1-1
V gene: TRBV18
clone size: -
CDR3 protein: ASSLGTVVNTEAF

J gene: TRBJ2-5
V gene: TRBV6-1
clone size: -
CDR3 protein: ASSELRQGKETQY

J gene: TRBJ1-1
V gene: TRBV6-1
clone size: -
CDR3 protein: ASRTGTGGYAEAF

J gene: TRBJ1-5
V gene: TRBV28
clone size: -
CDR3 protein: ASSPDSYQPQH

J gene: TRBJ2-1
V gene: TRBV9
clone size: -
CDR3 protein: ASSVQSAEQF

J gene: TRBJ1-2
V gene: TRBV30
clone size: -
CDR3 protein: AWSRGYGYT

J gene: TRBJ2-2
V gene: TRBV19
clone size: -
CDR3 protein: ASSAGLAGGYTGELF

J gene: TRBJ2-7
V gene: TRBV29-1
clone size: -
CDR3 protein: SVRRDEGSYEQY

J gene: TRBJ2-7
V gene: TRBV30
clone size: once
CDR3 protein: AWSLTGAAYEQY

J gene: TRBJ2-1
V gene: TRBV5-1
clone size: -
CDR3 protein: ASSSPGQGWKQF

J gene: TRBJ1-2
V gene: TRBV7-2
clone size: -
CDR3 protein: ASSSGQNYGYT